The TCR beta chain under discussion was sequenced for a study of radiotherapy plus CTLA-4 blockade in lung cancer. The wider study: For about 18% of patients, objective responses occurred, and about 30% had disease control.

Study-level points and caveats: An expansion of tumor-derived TCR clones occurred in blood after radiotherapy plus ipilimumab. Early shifts in blood T cell clones, with interferon-beta, reportedly predicted response best.

Clones were sequenced by immunoSEQ multiplex PCR, and TCRdb holds only the in-frame ones, with some missing. The repertoire holds about 33,000 clones, with roughly four fifths as singletons. Treatment of patients with chemo-refractory metastatic non-small-cell lung cancer consisted of focal radiation plus CTLA-4 blockade with ipilimumab. With respect to this clone: The antigen remains unidentified. At the DNA level, this CDR3 is encoded by other sequences in the same sample as well.

Germline V gene sequence: CDR1 SNHLY, CDR2 FYNNEI. Trimming at V came to 1 base and at J to 5 bases, leaving 0 bases not matched to a gene. The CDR3 totals 14 residues. The specimen comprised peripheral blood, sampled from a patient treated with radiotherapy plus ipilimumab. V usage is TRBV2 and J usage is TRBJ2-5; TRBD1 matches at 11 bases. The TCR sequence derives from a human donor with non-small cell lung cancer that progressed on radiotherapy plus ipilimumab. CDR3 region: CASSEGTGGETQYF. The DNA of the CDR3 is TGTGCCAGCAGTGAAGGGACAGGGGGCGAGACCCAGTACTTC. Looking up the rest from reference TRBV2 and TRBJ2-5 gives the full variable domain: EPEVTQTPSHQVTQMGQEVILRCVPISNHLYFYWYRQILGQKVEFLVSFYNNEISEKSEIFDDQFSVERPDGSNFTLKIRSTKLEDSAMYFCASSEGTGGETQYFGPGTRLLVL.